One and the same sample provided the 2 T cell receptor beta chains below, sequenced in a study of T cell responses to AZD1222 COVID-19 vaccine. Using immunoSEQ multiplex PCR, the repertoire was profiled, and TCRdb retains in-frame clones only, with some absent. The sample records some 130,000 clones, roughly 91% being singletons. The sample was peripheral blood, taken 28 days after the second AZD1222 dose. These receptor sequences come from an adult who received the AZD1222 COVID-19 vaccine.

Only one count was recorded for this clone. V and J are TRBV19 and TRBJ2-6; 11 bases are a match to TRBD1. From germline, CDR1 is LNHDA and CDR2 SQIVND (reference sequence). The CDR3 is 19 amino acids. The trim removed 7 bases at V and 3 bases at J, leaving 14 bases unmatched. The CDR3, as DNA: TGTGCCAGTACCTATAGCGGAGGACAGGGGGCGATTGGGGCCAACGTCCTGACTTTC. Protein product: CASTYSGGQGAIGANVLTF.

This clone showed up just once. The chain carries TRBV11-2 and TRBJ2-3; 14 bases align to TRBD2. In germline, CDR1 is SGHAT, CDR2 FQNNGV. The CDR3 extends over 17 amino acids. With 7 bases clipped from V and 6 bases from J, the junction kept 12 bases outside the gene matches. The CDR3 region is CASNLNPGLAGADTQYF. DNA of the CDR3: TGTGCCAGCAACCTGAACCCGGGACTAGCGGGAGCGGATACGCAGTATTTT.